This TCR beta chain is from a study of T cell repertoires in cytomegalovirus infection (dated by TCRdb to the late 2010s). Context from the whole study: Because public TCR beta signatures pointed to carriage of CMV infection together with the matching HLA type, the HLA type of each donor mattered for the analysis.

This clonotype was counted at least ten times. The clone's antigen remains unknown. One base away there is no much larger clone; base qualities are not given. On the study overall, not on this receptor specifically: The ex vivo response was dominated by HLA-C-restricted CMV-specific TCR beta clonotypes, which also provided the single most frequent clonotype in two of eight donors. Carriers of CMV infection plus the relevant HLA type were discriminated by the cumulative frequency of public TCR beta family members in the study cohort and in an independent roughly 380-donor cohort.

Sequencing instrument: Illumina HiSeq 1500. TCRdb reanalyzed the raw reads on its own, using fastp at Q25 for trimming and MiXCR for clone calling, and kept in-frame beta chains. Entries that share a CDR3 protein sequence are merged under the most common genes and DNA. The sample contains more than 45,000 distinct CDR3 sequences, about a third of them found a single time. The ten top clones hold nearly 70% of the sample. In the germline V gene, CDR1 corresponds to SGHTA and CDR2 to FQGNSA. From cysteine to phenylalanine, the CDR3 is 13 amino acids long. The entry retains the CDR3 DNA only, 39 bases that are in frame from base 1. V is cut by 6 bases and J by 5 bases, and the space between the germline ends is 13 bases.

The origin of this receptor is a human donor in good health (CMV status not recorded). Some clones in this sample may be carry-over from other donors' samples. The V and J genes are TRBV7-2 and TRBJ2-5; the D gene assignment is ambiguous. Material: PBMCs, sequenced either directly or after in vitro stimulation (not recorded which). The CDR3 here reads CASSRQVGETQYF. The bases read TGTGCCAGCAGTCGTCAGGTCGGCGAGACCCAGTACTTC.